The 2 T cell receptor beta chains below come from one sample, sequenced in a study of cytomegalovirus exposure and HLA in healthy donors. The PCR had 60 Vbeta and 13 Jbeta primers. Only in-frame clones appear in the TCRdb table, and some are missing; sequencing was by immunoSEQ multiplex PCR. Among some 140,000 clones listed, about 70% were seen once. The sequenced sample was PBMCs. The receptors derive from a man aged 18 to 30 in good health and CMV-seronegative.

The V and J genes are TRBV5-5 and TRBJ1-5; D perhaps matches TRBD1 (5 bases). V was trimmed by 2 bases and J by 1 base, leaving 13 bases between them. This CDR3 has 16 residues. CDR1 is SGHKS, CDR2 YYEKEE, per germline (reference sequence). CDR3 bases: TGTGCCAGCAGCTTTGGGTATGGGGGGAGCAATCAGCCCCAGCATTTT. Translating it yields CASSFGYGGSNQPQHF.

The chain joins TRBV7-9 to TRBJ2-5, with 10 bases that match TRBD1. CDR3 length equals 15 residues. Per germline, CDR1 SEHNR and CDR2 FQNEAQ (reference sequence). V trimming: 4 bases; J trimming: 3 bases; junction bases outside the gene matches: 5. This CDR3 is CASSSLTGGKETQYF. The DNA for the CDR3 is TGTGCCAGCAGCTCCTTGACAGGGGGCAAAGAGACCCAGTACTTC.